The rows below give T cell receptor beta chains drawn from one sample of a study of shared T cell receptors in the human thymus. Clones were sequenced by immunoSEQ multiplex PCR, and TCRdb holds only the in-frame ones, with some missing. Of almost 550,000 clones in the sample, around three quarters were seen once. The data were also submitted as part of a second study, on human thymus T cells.

The sequencing sample was made of thymocytes. The receptors stem from a boy younger than two with a congenital heart defect. Both conserved end residues are part of each CDR3. The D gene is left open where the match is weak. Size values are once, few and many counts, or a class for expanded clones, and some rows have none.

clone_size j_call d_call v_call cdr3_aa cdr3_nt
NA TRBJ2-7 NA TRBV28 CASLGGSYEQYF TGTGCCAGTTTGGGGGGTTCCTACGAGCAGTACTTC
NA TRBJ2-5 TRBD1 TRBV12-5 CASGLGGSGETQYF TGTGCTAGTGGTTTAGGGGGCTCGGGCGAGACCCAGTACTTC
NA TRBJ2-5 NA TRBV5-1 CASSLLPSDSEETQYF TGCGCCAGCAGCTTACTTCCTTCGGACAGTGAAGAGACCCAGTACTTC
NA TRBJ1-5 NA TRBV19 CASTRGLNQPQHF TGTGCCAGTACGCGGGGTCTCAATCAGCCCCAGCATTTT
once TRBJ2-2 TRBD2 TRBV7-9 CASSFKREIGTGELFF TGTGCCAGCAGTTTTAAGCGGGAGATAGGCACCGGGGAGCTGTTTTTT
NA TRBJ2-1 TRBD2 TRBV10-3 CATRTSGSSYNEQFF TGTGCCACTAGGACTAGCGGGAGCTCCTACAATGAGCAGTTCTTC
NA TRBJ1-1 TRBD1 TRBV12-5 CASGLGRDRNTEAFF TGTGCTAGTGGTTTGGGCCGGGACAGGAACACTGAAGCTTTCTTT
few TRBJ2-7 TRBD1 TRBV7-9 CASSSTGTGRYEQYF TGTGCCAGCAGCTCGACCGGGACAGGGAGATACGAGCAGTACTTC
NA TRBJ2-7 NA TRBV10-2 CASSEDGLAAYEQYF TGCGCCAGCAGTGAAGATGGACTTGCGGCCTACGAGCAGTACTTC
NA TRBJ2-1 TRBD1 TRBV7-6 CASSLAGTGGYNEQFF TGTGCCAGCAGCTTAGCGGGGACAGGGGGCTACAATGAGCAGTTCTTC
NA TRBJ2-2 NA TRBV15 CATSRPSEGANTGELFF TGTGCCACCAGCAGACCAAGTGAGGGGGCGAACACCGGGGAGCTGTTTTTT
NA TRBJ1-1 NA TRBV25-1 CASSEAEQGIGNTEAFF TGTGCCAGCAGTGAGGCCGAACAGGGCATCGGGAACACTGAAGCTTTCTTT
NA TRBJ2-1 TRBD2 TRBV9 CAKTTAGVVNEQFF TGTGCCAAAACCACAGCGGGAGTGGTAAATGAGCAGTTCTTC
NA TRBJ1-1 NA TRBV6-6 CASSEPRMNTEAFF TGTGCCAGCAGTGAGCCCCGCATGAACACTGAAGCTTTCTTT
NA TRBJ1-1 TRBD1 TRBV7-9 CASSLHPTGDTEAFF TGTGCCAGCAGCCTACACCCCACAGGGGACACTGAAGCTTTCTTT
NA TRBJ2-7 NA TRBV5-1 CASRLKTALTYEQYF TGCGCCAGCAGATTGAAGACAGCCCTTACCTACGAGCAGTACTTC
NA TRBJ2-1 TRBD2 TRBV28 CAMKWGAGETFYNEQFF TGTGCTATGAAATGGGGAGCGGGAGAAACGTTTTACAATGAGCAGTTCTTC
few TRBJ2-1 NA TRBV12-5 CASGLGSYNEQFF TGTGCTAGTGGTTTAGGGAGCTACAATGAGCAGTTCTTC
NA TRBJ1-1 TRBD1 TRBV11-2 CASSPLSTGMNTEAFF TGTGCCAGCAGCCCTCTCTCGACAGGGATGAACACTGAAGCTTTCTTT
NA TRBJ2-5 TRBD2 TRBV7-3 CASSLSGTSLGVGETQYF TGTGCCAGCAGCCTCAGCGGGACTAGCCTCGGGGTCGGAGAGACCCAGTACTTC
NA TRBJ1-4 NA TRBV25-1 CASSEAVATNEKLFF TGTGCCAGCAGTGAGGCGGTTGCAACTAATGAAAAACTGTTTTTT
NA TRBJ1-1 TRBD1 TRBV5-4 CASSRQDGTGRSMNTEAFF TGTGCCAGCAGCCGTCAAGATGGGACAGGAAGAAGCATGAACACTGAAGCTTTCTTT
NA TRBJ2-1 NA TRBV5-1 CASSPPGQDPNEQFF TGCGCCAGCAGCCCCCCGGGACAAGACCCTAATGAGCAGTTCTTC
NA TRBJ1-1 TRBD1 TRBV4-2 CASSQEGQGNTEAFF TGTGCCAGCAGCCAAGAGGGACAGGGGAACACTGAAGCTTTCTTT
NA TRBJ2-1 TRBD2 TRBV5-4 CASTVQTSGPSNEQFF TGTGCCAGCACCGTCCAGACTAGCGGGCCCAGCAATGAGCAGTTCTTC
once TRBJ1-2 NA TRBV7-8 CASSLLAGAGYTF TGTGCCAGCAGCTTGTTGGCAGGGGCTGGCTACACCTTC
NA TRBJ2-5 NA TRBV19 CASSIDSGETQYF TGTGCCAGTAGTATTGACAGTGGAGAGACCCAGTACTTC
few TRBJ1-5 NA TRBV23-1 CASRKTSNQPQHF TGCGCCAGCCGCAAAACAAGCAATCAGCCCCAGCATTTT
NA TRBJ1-2 NA TRBV6-6 CASNYKGRTSSGGYTF TGTGCCAGCAATTATAAAGGCAGGACATCCTCAGGTGGCTACACCTTC
NA TRBJ1-1 NA TRBV11-1 CASSPRPNTEAFF TGTGCCAGCAGCCCCCGTCCGAACACTGAAGCTTTCTTT
few TRBJ2-7 NA TRBV29-1 CSVRLSGGHDLYEQYF TGCAGCGTTCGCTTGTCGGGGGGACACGACCTCTACGAGCAGTACTTC
NA TRBJ2-5 NA TRBV15 CATRIQETQYF TGTGCCACCAGAATACAAGAGACCCAGTACTTC
once TRBJ1-2 TRBD1 TRBV12-5 CASGRRDRGGYTF TGTGCTAGTGGTCGCCGGGACAGGGGTGGCTACACCTTC
NA TRBJ2-2 TRBD1 TRBV10-1 CASKTGAPYGELFF TGCGCCAGCAAGACAGGGGCACCCTACGGGGAGCTGTTTTTT
NA TRBJ2-2 TRBD2 TRBV5-1 CASSLVASGGPPGELFF TGCGCCAGCAGCTTGGTCGCGTCGGGAGGGCCTCCCGGGGAGCTGTTTTTT
NA TRBJ2-3 TRBD2 TRBV27 CASLRGGSRTDTQYF TGTGCCAGTCTGCGGGGGGGGAGCAGGACAGATACGCAGTATTTT
NA TRBJ2-7 TRBD1 TRBV27 CASSLTRTGGSYEQYF TGTGCCAGCAGTTTAACCCGGACAGGGGGTTCCTACGAGCAGTACTTC
few TRBJ2-1 NA TRBV10-1 CASSADSPQPASYNEQFF TGCGCCAGCAGCGCGGACAGCCCTCAACCGGCCTCCTACAATGAGCAGTTCTTC
NA TRBJ2-1 TRBD1 TRBV27 CASRDRVHNEQFF TGTGCCAGCAGGGACAGGGTACACAATGAGCAGTTCTTC
NA TRBJ1-3 TRBD1 TRBV5-1 CASSLGQGYSGNTIYF TGCGCCAGCAGCTTGGGACAGGGATACTCCGGAAACACCATATATTTT
NA TRBJ1-2 NA TRBV27 CASSPQGYYGYTF TGTGCCAGCAGCCCGCAGGGTTACTATGGCTACACCTTC
NA TRBJ1-1 TRBD1 TRBV15 CATSSRADRGLATEAFF TGTGCCACCAGCAGTCGAGCGGACAGGGGGTTGGCCACTGAAGCTTTCTTT
once TRBJ2-1 TRBD2 TRBV11-3 CASSPPPKTREGGYNEQFF TGTGCCAGCAGCCCGCCCCCGAAGACGCGGGAGGGGGGCTACAATGAGCAGTTCTTC
few TRBJ2-1 TRBD2 TRBV7-2 CASSLDWRESNEQFF TGTGCCAGCAGTTTAGACTGGCGGGAGTCCAATGAGCAGTTCTTC
NA TRBJ2-7 NA TRBV18 CASSPGQGGAYEQYF TGTGCCAGCTCACCGGGGCAGGGGGGCGCGTACGAGCAGTACTTC
NA TRBJ1-1 NA TRBV9 CASTSRGGNTEAFF TGTGCCAGCACCTCGAGGGGGGGGAACACTGAAGCTTTCTTT
NA TRBJ2-7 TRBD1 TRBV7-4 CASSSGTGGVDEQYF TGTGCCAGCAGCTCCGGGACAGGGGGCGTCGACGAGCAGTACTTC
NA TRBJ1-5 NA TRBV28 CASSLAPTGNQPQHF TGTGCCAGCAGTTTGGCCCCGACGGGTAATCAGCCCCAGCATTTT
few TRBJ2-2 TRBD2 TRBV30 CAWSLGREELYTGELFF TGTGCCTGGAGTCTGGGGAGGGAGGAACTATACACCGGGGAGCTGTTTTTT
once TRBJ2-1 TRBD2 TRBV4-2 CASSQDTSGRLRTYNEQFF TGTGCCAGCAGCCAAGATACGAGCGGGAGATTGCGCACCTACAATGAGCAGTTCTTC
NA TRBJ2-1 TRBD2 TRBV29-1 CSVEMVAGGPNEQFF TGCAGCGTTGAAATGGTAGCGGGAGGGCCTAATGAGCAGTTCTTC